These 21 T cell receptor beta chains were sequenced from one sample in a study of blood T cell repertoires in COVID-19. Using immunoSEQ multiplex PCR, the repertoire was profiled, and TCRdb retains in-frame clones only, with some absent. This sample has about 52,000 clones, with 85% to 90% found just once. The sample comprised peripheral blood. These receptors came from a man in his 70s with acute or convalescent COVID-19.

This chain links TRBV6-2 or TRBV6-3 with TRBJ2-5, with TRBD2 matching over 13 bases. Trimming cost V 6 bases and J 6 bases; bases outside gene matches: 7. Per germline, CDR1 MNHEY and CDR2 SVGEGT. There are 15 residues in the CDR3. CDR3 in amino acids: CASSPGLAGVKTQYF. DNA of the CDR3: TGTGCCAGCAGCCCTGGACTAGCGGGAGTAAAGACCCAGTACTTC.

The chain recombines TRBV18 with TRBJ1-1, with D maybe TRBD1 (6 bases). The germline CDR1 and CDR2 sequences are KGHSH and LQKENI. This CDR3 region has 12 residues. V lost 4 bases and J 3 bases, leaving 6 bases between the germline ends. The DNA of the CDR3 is TGTGCCAGCTCACGACAGGACACTGAAGCTTTCTTT. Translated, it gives CASSRQDTEAFF.

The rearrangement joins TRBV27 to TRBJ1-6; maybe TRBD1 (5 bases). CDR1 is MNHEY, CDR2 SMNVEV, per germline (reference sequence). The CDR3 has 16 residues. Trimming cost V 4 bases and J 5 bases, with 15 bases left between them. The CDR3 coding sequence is TGTGCCAGCAGTTCCCTCGACAAGGGGAATAATTCACCCCTCCACTTT. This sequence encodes CASSSLDKGNNSPLHF.

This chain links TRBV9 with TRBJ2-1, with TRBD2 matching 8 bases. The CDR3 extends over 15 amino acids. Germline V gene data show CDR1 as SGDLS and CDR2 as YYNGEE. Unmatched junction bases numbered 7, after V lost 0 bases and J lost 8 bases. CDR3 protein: CASSVGTGGPYEQFF. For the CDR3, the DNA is TGTGCCAGCAGCGTAGGTACGGGGGGGCCTTATGAGCAGTTCTTC. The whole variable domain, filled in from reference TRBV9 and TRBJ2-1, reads DSGVTQTPKHLITATGQRVTLRCSPRSGDLSVYWYQQSLDQGLQFLIQYYNGEERAKGNILERFSAQQFPDLHSELNLSSLELGDSALYFCASSVGTGGPYEQFFGPGTRLTVL.

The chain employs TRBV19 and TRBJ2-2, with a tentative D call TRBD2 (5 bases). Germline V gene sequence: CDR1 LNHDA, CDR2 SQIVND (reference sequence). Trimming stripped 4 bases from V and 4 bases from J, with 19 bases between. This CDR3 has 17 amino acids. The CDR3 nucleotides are TGTGCCAGTAGTAACGGGCTTCTGACGGCGGGCACCGGGGAGCTGTTTTTT. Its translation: CASSNGLLTAGTGELFF.

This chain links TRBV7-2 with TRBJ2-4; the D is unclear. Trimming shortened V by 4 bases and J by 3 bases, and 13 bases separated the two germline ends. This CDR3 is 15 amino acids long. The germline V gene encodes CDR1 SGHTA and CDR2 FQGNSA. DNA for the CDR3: TGTGCCAGCAGCTCGTTTTACGGAGTCAAAAACATTCAGTACTTC. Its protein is CASSSFYGVKNIQYF.

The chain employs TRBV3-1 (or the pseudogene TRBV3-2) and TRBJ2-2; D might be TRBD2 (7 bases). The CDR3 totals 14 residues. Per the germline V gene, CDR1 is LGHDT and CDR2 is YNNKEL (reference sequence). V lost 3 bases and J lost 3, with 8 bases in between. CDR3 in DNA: TGTGCCAGCAGCCAGCGGGGGCACACCGGGGAGCTGTTTTTT. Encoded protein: CASSQRGHTGELFF.

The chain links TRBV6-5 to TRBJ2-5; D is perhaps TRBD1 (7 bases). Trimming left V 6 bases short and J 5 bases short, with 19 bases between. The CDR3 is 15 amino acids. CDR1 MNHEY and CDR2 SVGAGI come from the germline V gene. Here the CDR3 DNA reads TGTGCCAGCAGCCCAAAGGGGGCGGGGAGGGAGACCCAGTACTTC. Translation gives CASSPKGAGRETQYF.

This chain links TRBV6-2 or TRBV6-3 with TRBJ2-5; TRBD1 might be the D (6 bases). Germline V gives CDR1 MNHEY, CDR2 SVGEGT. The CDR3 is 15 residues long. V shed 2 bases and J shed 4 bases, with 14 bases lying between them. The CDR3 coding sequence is TGTGCCAGCAGTTACGCCGGGACACCTGGAGAGACCCAGTACTTC. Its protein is CASSYAGTPGETQYF.

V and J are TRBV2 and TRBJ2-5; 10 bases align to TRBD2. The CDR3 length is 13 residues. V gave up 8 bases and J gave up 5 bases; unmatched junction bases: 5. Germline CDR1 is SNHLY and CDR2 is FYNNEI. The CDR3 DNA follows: TGTGCCAGCGGCCTAGCGGGAGTCGAGACCCAGTACTTC. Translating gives CASGLAGVETQYF.

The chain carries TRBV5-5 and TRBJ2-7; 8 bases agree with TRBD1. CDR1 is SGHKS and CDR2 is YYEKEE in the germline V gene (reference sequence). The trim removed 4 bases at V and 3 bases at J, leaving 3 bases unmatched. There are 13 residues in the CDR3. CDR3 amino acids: CASSRDRLYEQYF. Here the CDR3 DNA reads TGTGCCAGCAGCCGGGACAGGCTCTACGAGCAGTACTTC.

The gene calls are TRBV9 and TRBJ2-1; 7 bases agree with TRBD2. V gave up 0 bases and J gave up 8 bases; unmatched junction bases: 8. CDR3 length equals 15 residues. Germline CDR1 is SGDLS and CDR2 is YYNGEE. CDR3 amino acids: CASSVGAGEKDEQFF. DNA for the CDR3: TGTGCCAGCAGCGTAGGGGCGGGAGAGAAAGATGAGCAGTTCTTC.

CDR3 bases: TGTGCCAGTAACGCCCCGGGGGCTAATGAAAAACTGTTTTTT. This codes for CASNAPGANEKLFF. This rearrangement joins TRBV19 to TRBJ1-4; the D gene is possibly TRBD1 (5 bases). Germline CDR1 reads LNHDA; CDR2 reads SQIVND (reference sequence). CDR3 length: 14 amino acids. With 7 bases removed from V and 3 bases from J, the gap between germline ends came to 12 bases.

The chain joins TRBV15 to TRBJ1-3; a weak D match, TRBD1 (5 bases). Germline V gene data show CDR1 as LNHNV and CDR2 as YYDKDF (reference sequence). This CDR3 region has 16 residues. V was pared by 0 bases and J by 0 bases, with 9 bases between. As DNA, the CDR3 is TGTGCCACCAGCAGAGATTATCAGGGCTCTGGAAACACCATATATTTT. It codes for CATSRDYQGSGNTIYF.

The CDR3 region has the DNA TGTGCCAGTCGACTAGGGGCGCAGAACACTGAAGCTTTCTTT. It is translated as CASRLGAQNTEAFF. This chain links TRBV28 with TRBJ1-1; TRBD1 is a possible D gene (5 bases). The V gene lost 9 bases and the J gene lost 1 base, with 15 bases spanning the gap. CDR1 MDHEN and CDR2 SYDVKM come from the germline V gene. CDR3 length: 14 residues.

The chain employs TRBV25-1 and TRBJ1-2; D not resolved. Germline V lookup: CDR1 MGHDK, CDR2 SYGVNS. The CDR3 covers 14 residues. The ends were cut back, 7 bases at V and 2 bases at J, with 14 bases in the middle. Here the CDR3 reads CASMNSLLNYGYTF. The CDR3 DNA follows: TGTGCCAGCATGAACAGTCTATTAAACTATGGCTACACCTTC.

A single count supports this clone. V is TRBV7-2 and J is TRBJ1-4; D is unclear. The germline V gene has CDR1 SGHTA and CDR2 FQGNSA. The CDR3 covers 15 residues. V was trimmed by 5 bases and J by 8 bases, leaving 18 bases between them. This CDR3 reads CASSLDGVTGEKLFF. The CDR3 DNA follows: TGTGCCAGCAGCCTAGACGGGGTGACGGGAGAAAAACTGTTTTTT.

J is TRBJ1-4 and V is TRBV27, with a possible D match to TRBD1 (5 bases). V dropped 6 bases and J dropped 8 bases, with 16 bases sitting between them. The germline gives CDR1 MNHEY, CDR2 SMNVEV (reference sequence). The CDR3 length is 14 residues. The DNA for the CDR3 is TGTGCCAGCAGCCGAAGCGGGGGTGGGGAAAAACTGTTTTTT. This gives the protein CASSRSGGGEKLFF.

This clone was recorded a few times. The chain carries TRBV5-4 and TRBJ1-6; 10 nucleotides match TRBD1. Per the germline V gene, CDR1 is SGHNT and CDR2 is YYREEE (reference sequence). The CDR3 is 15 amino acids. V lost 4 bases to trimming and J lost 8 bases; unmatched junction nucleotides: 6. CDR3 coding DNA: TGTGCCAGCAGCCCACGACAGGGGGCGGATTCACCCCTCCACTTT. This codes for CASSPRQGADSPLHF.

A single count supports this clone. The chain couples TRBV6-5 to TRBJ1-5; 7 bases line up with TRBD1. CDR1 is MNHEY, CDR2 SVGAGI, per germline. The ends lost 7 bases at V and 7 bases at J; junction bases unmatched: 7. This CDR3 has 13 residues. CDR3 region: CASIDRDDQPQHF. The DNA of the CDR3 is TGTGCCAGCATAGACAGGGATGACCAGCCCCAGCATTTT.

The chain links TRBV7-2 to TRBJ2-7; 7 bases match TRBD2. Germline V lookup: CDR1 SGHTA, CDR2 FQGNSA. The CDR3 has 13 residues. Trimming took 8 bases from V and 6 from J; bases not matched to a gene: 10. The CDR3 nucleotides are TGTGCCAGCGGTTTCGCGGGAGTCCCCGAGCAGTACTTC. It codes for CASGFAGVPEQYF.